The 15 T cell receptor beta chains presented below share a single source sample, sequenced in a study of blood T cell repertoires in COVID-19. Produced via immunoSEQ multiplex PCR; TCRdb's table is partial and in-frame only. This sample has under 110,000 clones, with 71% found just once. Material: peripheral blood. These receptors were collected from a human donor with acute or convalescent COVID-19. The donor label of this sample is uncertain.

The chain has TRBV7-2 and TRBJ1-2; maybe TRBD1 (6 bases). The CDR3 has 13 amino acids. The V gene's germline CDR1 is SGHTA and CDR2 FQGNSA. Trimming removed 0 bases at V and 5 bases at J, with 7 bases between. The CDR3 is CASSLADRYGYTF. The CDR3, as DNA: TGTGCCAGCAGCTTAGCGGACAGATATGGCTACACCTTC.

This clone was seen more than once but under ten times. CDR3 sequence reads: CASRSTIGYRDTYYGYTF. The CDR3 DNA is TGTGCAAGTCGCTCAACAATAGGCTACAGGGATACCTACTATGGCTACACCTTC. The chain combines TRBV12-2 with TRBJ1-2; the table names TRBD1, a call not compared with the DNA. TRBV12-2 is a recognized pseudogene. This CDR3 comprises 18 residues.

The V gene is TRBV11-2, the J gene TRBJ1-2; the D gene is possibly TRBD1 (5 bases). The CDR3 sequence is 14 residues long. CDR1 SGHAT and CDR2 FQNNGV come from the germline V gene. V was cut by 1 base and J by 6 bases, with 12 bases left in between. For the CDR3, the DNA is TGTGCCAGCAGCTTAGTTCCAGGGCCTAATGGCTACACCTTC. Translated, it gives CASSLVPGPNGYTF.

V usage is TRBV27 and J usage is TRBJ2-3; 12 bases agree with TRBD2. CDR1 is MNHEY, CDR2 SMNVEV, per germline (reference sequence). The CDR3 totals 16 residues. V gave up 5 bases and J gave up 2 bases; unmatched junction bases: 5. CDR3 amino acids: CASSPSSGGATDTQYF. The CDR3 DNA reads as TGTGCCAGCAGTCCTTCTAGCGGGGGGGCCACAGATACGCAGTATTTT.

This chain links TRBV6-2 or TRBV6-3 with TRBJ2-6; possible D gene TRBD1, 5 bases. The CDR3 runs to 17 residues. Germline loops: CDR1 MNHEY, CDR2 SVGEGT. Between the trimmed V and J ends, which lost 2 bases and 4 bases, there was a span of 15 bases. CDR3 protein: CASSYPTQGTGANVLTF. For the CDR3, the DNA is TGTGCCAGCAGTTACCCTACCCAGGGTACGGGGGCCAACGTCCTGACTTTC.

This clone was counted only a few times. The chain recombines TRBV7-8 with TRBJ1-2; D is perhaps TRBD1 (6 bases). V was clipped by 1 base and J by 0 bases, with 9 bases between them. CDR1 and CDR2 from the germline V gene are SGHVS and FQNEAQ. The CDR3 runs 15 residues. The DNA of the CDR3 is TGTGCCAGCAGCTTAGGTGGACAGCCTAACTATGGCTACACCTTC. Its translation is CASSLGGQPNYGYTF. Full variable domain (remainder filled in from reference TRBV7-8 and TRBJ1-2): GAGVSQSPRYKVAKRGQDVALRCDPISGHVSLFWYQQALGQGPEFLTYFQNEAQLDKSGLPSDRFFAERPEGSVSTLKIQRTQQEDSAVYLCASSLGGQPNYGYTFGSGTRLTVV.

The chain has TRBV5-6 and TRBJ2-2, with D tentatively TRBD1 (6 bases). The CDR3 sequence is 15 residues long. The V end was cut by 4 bases, the J end by 7 bases, with 17 bases between. The germline V gene has CDR1 SGHDT and CDR2 YYEEEE. CDR3 residues: CASSPVTGAHGELFF. CDR3 coding DNA: TGTGCCAGCAGCCCGGTGACAGGAGCCCACGGGGAGCTGTTTTTT.

This CDR3 reads CAWSGRAGTGLEQFF. The CDR3 bases are TGTGCCTGGAGTGGTCGGGCCGGGACAGGGCTGGAGCAGTTCTTC. The V gene is TRBV30, the J gene TRBJ2-1; 9 bases agree with TRBD1. CDR1 is GTSNPN, CDR2 SVGIG, per germline (reference sequence). Trimming cost V 1 base and J 10 bases; bases outside gene matches: 11. This CDR3 region has 15 residues. The full variable domain, with the rest looked up from reference TRBV30 and TRBJ2-1, is SQTIHQWPATLVQPVGSPLSLECTVEGTSNPNLYWYRQAAGRGLQLLFYSVGIGQISSEVPQNLSASRPQDRQFILSSKKLLLSDSGFYLCAWSGRAGTGLEQFFGPGTRLTVL.

This chain joins TRBV6-5 and TRBJ2-5, with D hard to call. V was shortened by 5 bases and J by 5 bases, with 9 bases between the two germline ends. The germline gives CDR1 MNHEY, CDR2 SVGAGI. This CDR3 comprises 12 residues. Here the CDR3 DNA reads TGTGCCAGCAGTCGCGCCGTGGAGACCCAGTACTTC. Protein: CASSRAVETQYF.

This chain links TRBV2 with TRBJ2-1; TRBD1 matches 7 bases. V shed 6 bases and J 0 bases; nucleotides not matched to a gene: 5. The CDR3 covers 15 residues. Per the germline V gene, CDR1 is SNHLY and CDR2 is FYNNEI. As DNA, the CDR3 is TGTGCCAGCAGGGGGGACAGCGTCTCCTACAATGAGCAGTTCTTC. Amino acid sequence: CASRGDSVSYNEQFF.

The count of this clone is one. The rearrangement links TRBV5-5 to TRBJ1-1; D is undetermined. Trimming removed 2 bases at V and 1 base at J, with 9 bases between. Germline V gene sequence: CDR1 SGHKS, CDR2 YYEKEE (reference sequence). The CDR3 consists of 14 residues. The CDR3 sequence: CASSFYGRNTEAFF. The CDR3 DNA reads as TGTGCCAGCAGCTTTTACGGGAGGAACACTGAAGCTTTCTTT.

This chain uses TRBV6-5 with TRBJ2-7, with D maybe TRBD2 (5 bases). Germline lookup yields CDR1 MNHEY and CDR2 SVGAGI. Trimming removed 7 bases from V and 4 bases from J, with 17 bases in between. This CDR3 region has 14 residues. This chain's CDR3 is CASNPRGYGYEQYV. Written as DNA, the CDR3 is TGTGCCAGCAACCCCCGGGGATATGGGTACGAGCAGTACGTC.

This clone has at least ten counts. This chain joins TRBV19 and TRBJ1-2, with 8 bases fitting TRBD1. The CDR3 has 15 residues. V was clipped by 3 bases and J by 3 bases; unmatched bases: 6. Germline V gives CDR1 LNHDA, CDR2 SQIVND (reference sequence). DNA of the CDR3: TGTGCCAGTAGTATCCAACCAGGGGGCTACTATGGCTACACCTTC. This sequence encodes CASSIQPGGYYGYTF. The whole variable domain, filled in from reference TRBV19 and TRBJ1-2, reads DGGITQSPKYLFRKEGQNVTLSCEQNLNHDAMYWYRQDPGQGLRLIYYSQIVNDFQKGDIAEGYSVSREKKESFPLTVTSAQKNPTAFYLCASSIQPGGYYGYTFGSGTRLTVV.

The rearrangement joins TRBV10-3 to TRBJ1-4, with D possibly TRBD1 on 5 matching bases. V lost 2 bases and J lost 5, with 9 bases in between. Looked up from germline, CDR1 is ENHRY and CDR2 is SYGVKD. CDR3 length: 14 residues. Here the CDR3 reads CAISEGQGNEKLFF. The CDR3 nucleotides are TGTGCCATCAGTGAGGGGCAGGGAAATGAAAAACTGTTTTTT.

The chain carries TRBV9 and TRBJ2-5; D is perhaps TRBD2 (5 bases). Deletions cut 0 bases from V and 4 bases from J, with 7 bases between. Looked up from germline, CDR1 is SGDLS and CDR2 is YYNGEE. This CDR3 region has 13 residues. The CDR3 reads CASSVDEGETQYF. The CDR3 region has the DNA TGTGCCAGCAGCGTAGACGAGGGAGAGACCCAGTACTTC.